These 24 T cell receptor beta chains came from one sample sequenced in a study of early T cells in non-severe SARS-CoV-2 infection (TCRdb year 2021). Libraries were prepared through 5' RACE. Sequencing was performed on a NextSeq 500. Starting from the raw public reads, TCRdb applied fastp trimming at Q25, assembled clones with MiXCR and retained in-frame beta chains. Merged by CDR3 protein, the rows form single entries marked with the most common genes and DNA. Present in this sample are about 70,000 distinct CDR3 sequences, around 13% of which were seen just once. The top ten clones comprise around 1.3% of the sample. The source material was whole blood. These receptors all stem from an adult who was a healthcare worker with PCR-confirmed SARS-CoV-2 infection or an uninfected control (not recorded which).

This clonotype was counted ten times or more. The gene calls are TRBV18 and TRBJ2-6; 8 bases align to TRBD1. The V segment lost 2 bases and the J segment 2 bases; nucleotides outside the gene matches: 8. Germline lookup yields CDR1 KGHSH and CDR2 LQKENI. The CDR3 runs 18 residues. The CDR3 is CASSPIGQGVTGANVLTF. DNA of the CDR3: TGTGCCAGCTCACCAATAGGACAGGGTGTAACTGGGGCCAACGTCCTGACTTTC.

This clonotype was recorded many times. This chain uses TRBV19 with TRBJ2-2; 9 nucleotides match TRBD1. V trimming: 7 bases; J trimming: 4 bases; junction bases outside the gene matches: 4. Per the germline V gene, CDR1 is LNHDA and CDR2 is SQIVND (reference sequence). CDR3 size: 14 residues. The CDR3 region has the DNA TGTGCCAGTAACACAGGGGGCGGCACCGGGGAGCTGTTTTTT. It codes for CASNTGGGTGELFF.

This clonotype was seen ten or more times. This rearrangement joins TRBV5-1 to TRBJ1-1; D not resolved. Germline V lookup: CDR1 SGHRS, CDR2 YFSETQ. The CDR3 totals 11 residues. V gave up 6 bases and J gave up 5 bases, with 8 bases separating them. In nucleotides, the CDR3 is TGCGCCAGCACGGGAGGGACTGAAGCTTTCTTT. It yields the protein CASTGGTEAFF.

This clonotype was seen many times. This sequence joins TRBV7-6 and TRBJ2-5; possible D gene TRBD2, 6 bases. The CDR3 runs to 16 residues. In germline, CDR1 is SGHVS, CDR2 FNYEAQ. The ends were cut back, 3 bases at V and 4 bases at J, with 18 bases in the middle. This CDR3 is CASSLLAAPRAETQYF. DNA for the CDR3: TGTGCCAGCAGCTTGTTAGCGGCACCGAGGGCAGAGACCCAGTACTTC.

This clonotype was observed many times. The V gene is TRBV28, the J gene TRBJ2-7; the D gene could be TRBD1 or TRBD2 (6 bases each). The ends were cut back, 6 bases at V and 4 bases at J, with 16 bases in the middle. This CDR3 has 14 residues. The germline gives CDR1 MDHEN, CDR2 SYDVKM. CDR3 residues: CASSWAGGAYEQYF. CDR3 bases: TGTGCCAGCAGCTGGGCCGGGGGCGCGTACGAGCAGTACTTC.

This chain connects TRBV28 to TRBJ1-1, with unresolved D. This CDR3 comprises 14 residues. CDR1 is MDHEN, CDR2 SYDVKM, per germline. Trimming removed 7 bases from V and 1 base from J, with 13 bases in between. The CDR3 region has the DNA TGTGCCAGCATGGCGGCAGACCGGAACACTGAAGCTTTCTTT. This gives the protein CASMAADRNTEAFF.

This clonotype came up many times. The V gene is TRBV7-2, the J gene TRBJ2-1; possible D gene TRBD2, 5 bases. There are 12 residues in the CDR3. Germline-derived CDR1 and CDR2 are SGHTA and FQGNSA. V lost 5 bases and J lost 14, with 16 bases in between. In DNA form, the CDR3 reads TGTGCCAGCAGCCCCGATCGGCGGAGGAAGTTCTTC. This codes for CASSPDRRRKFF.

This clonotype was recorded many times. The CDR3 region is CSVERDDRDTSSYEQYF. For the CDR3, the DNA is TGCAGCGTTGAGAGGGATGACCGGGACACATCCTCCTACGAGCAGTACTTC. The rearrangement links TRBV29-1 to TRBJ2-7, with TRBD1 as a possible D gene (6 bases). Looked up from germline, CDR1 is SQVTM and CDR2 is ANQGSEA. The ends were cut back, 3 bases at V and 0 bases at J, with 21 bases in the middle. The CDR3 contains 17 residues.

The chain recombines TRBV6-1 with TRBJ2-3; D may be TRBD1 or TRBD2 (5 bases each). Germline CDR1 MNHNS, CDR2 SASEGT. Between the trimmed V and J ends, which lost 5 bases and 4 bases, there was a span of 16 bases. This CDR3 region has 15 residues. CDR3 sequence (DNA): TGTGCCAGCAGTACCCCTAGGGACGGGGCAGATACGCAGTATTTT. It codes for CASSTPRDGADTQYF.

This clonotype was detected ten times or more. The chain recombines TRBV28 with TRBJ2-3, with a tentative D call TRBD2 (5 bases). Germline values: CDR1 MDHEN, CDR2 SYDVKM. Trimming cost V 6 bases and J 4 bases, with 14 bases left between them. CDR3 length: 14 amino acids. This CDR3 is CASRADVNADTQYF. The CDR3 DNA sequence: TGTGCCAGCAGAGCGGACGTGAATGCAGATACGCAGTATTTT.

The table lists this clonotype with many counts. The rearrangement links TRBV5-4 to TRBJ1-2, with D unresolved. Germline-derived CDR1 and CDR2 are SGHNT and YYREEE (reference sequence). V lost 4 bases and J lost 2, with 12 bases in between. The CDR3 consists of 14 residues. The CDR3 loop is CASSHDKVNYGYTF. In DNA, the CDR3 is TGTGCCAGCAGCCATGACAAGGTGAACTATGGCTACACCTTC.

This clonotype was seen repeatedly, ten times or more. V usage is TRBV5-1 and J usage is TRBJ2-4; 15 bases are shared with TRBD2. Germline CDR1 is SGHRS and CDR2 is YFSETQ. There are 17 residues in the CDR3. The V segment lost 4 bases and the J segment 6 bases; nucleotides outside the gene matches: 8. CDR3 amino acids: CASSLRTSGREANIQYF. CDR3 nucleotide sequence: TGCGCCAGCAGCCTGAGGACTAGCGGGAGGGAGGCAAACATTCAGTACTTC.

At least ten counts were recorded for this clonotype. The chain has TRBV29-1 and TRBJ2-7; D is ambiguous. The germline V and J ends were trimmed by 8 bases and 6 bases, with 14 bases remaining between them. Per germline, CDR1 SQVTM and CDR2 ANQGSEA. CDR3 size: 11 residues. CDR3 residues: CSIRVGFEQYF. The CDR3 coding sequence is TGCAGCATCCGGGTAGGGTTCGAGCAGTACTTC.

This clonotype was detected ten times or more. V usage is TRBV3-1 and J usage is TRBJ1-2, with 9 bases fitting TRBD1. This CDR3 has 16 residues. Germline V lookup: CDR1 LGHDT, CDR2 YNNKEL (reference sequence). Trimming cost V 6 bases and J 0 bases; bases outside gene matches: 8. The CDR3 spells CASRPDRGPTNYGYTF. CDR3 in DNA: TGTGCCAGCAGACCGGACAGGGGCCCTACTAACTATGGCTACACCTTC.

This clonotype has at least ten counts. This chain joins TRBV9 and TRBJ1-4; 9 positions match TRBD1. The germline CDR1 and CDR2 sequences are SGDLS and YYNGEE. J gave up 7 bases and V 0 bases, and 4 bases lay outside the gene matches. The CDR3 length is 15 residues. CDR3 protein: CASSVGDRDGEKLFF. The CDR3 DNA follows: TGTGCCAGCAGCGTAGGGGACAGGGACGGTGAAAAACTGTTTTTT.

This clonotype came up many times. The gene calls are TRBV10-3 and TRBJ2-3, with D tentatively TRBD1 (6 bases). Germline CDR1 and CDR2: ENHRY and SYGVKD. The ends were cut back, 6 bases at V and 6 bases at J, with 25 bases in the middle. The CDR3 spans 17 residues. Here the CDR3 reads CAISDTSGTLAMDTQYF. In nucleotides, the CDR3 is TGTGCCATCAGCGACACCAGTGGGACACTGGCTATGGATACGCAGTATTTT.

The rearrangement links TRBV29-1 to TRBJ2-7, with TRBD2 matching over 8 bases. Germline CDR1 reads SQVTM; CDR2 reads ANQGSEA. Trimming cost V 4 bases and J 7 bases; bases outside gene matches: 12. The CDR3 extends over 14 amino acids. As DNA, the CDR3 is TGCAGCGTTGGCCCCTTTGGGCTAGCGGGTGAGCAGTACTTC. It encodes CSVGPFGLAGEQYF.

This clonotype was seen just once. This may be a read error, as it is one base from a much larger clone. The chain employs TRBV6-6 and TRBJ2-2; D is possibly TRBD1 (6 bases). This CDR3 comprises 13 residues. The germline V gene encodes CDR1 MNHNY and CDR2 SVGAGI (reference sequence). Trimming removed 3 bases at V and 10 bases at J, with 12 bases between. CDR3 sequence (DNA): TGTGCCAGCAGTTATAAGGACAGTGAGGAGCTGTTTTTT. Protein sequence: CASSYKDSEELFF.

V is TRBV27 and J is TRBJ1-2; D not certain. Germline loops: CDR1 MNHEY, CDR2 SMNVEV (reference sequence). V was trimmed by 4 bases and J by 4 bases, leaving 13 bases between them. The length of the CDR3 is 14 residues. CDR3 region: CASSWAGPSYGYTF. CDR3 nucleotides: TGTGCCAGCAGTTGGGCAGGCCCTTCCTATGGCTACACCTTC.

This clonotype came up many times. This chain joins TRBV7-6 and TRBJ2-3; 7 bases line up with TRBD2. V lost 2 bases and J lost 6; bases outside the gene matches: 2. Germline V gene data show CDR1 as SGHVS and CDR2 as FNYEAQ. The CDR3 is 13 residues long. CDR3 region: CASSLPAGDTQYF. The CDR3 nucleotides are TGTGCCAGCAGCTTACCAGCGGGGGATACGCAGTATTTT.

The table lists this clonotype with many counts. The gene calls are TRBV7-9 and TRBJ2-7; a weak D match, TRBD1 (6 bases). The germline V gene encodes CDR1 SEHNR and CDR2 FQNEAQ (reference sequence). CDR3 length: 15 amino acids. The V gene lost 1 base and the J gene lost 3 bases, with 13 bases spanning the gap. This chain's CDR3 is CASSLGKQGNYEQYF. The CDR3 DNA reads TGTGCCAGCAGCTTAGGCAAACAGGGTAACTACGAGCAGTACTTC.

The V gene is TRBV3-1, the J gene TRBJ1-4; tentative D call: TRBD1 (6 bases). The CDR3 contains 13 residues. V lost 8 bases and J 6 bases, leaving 13 bases between the germline ends. Germline lookup yields CDR1 LGHDT and CDR2 YNNKEL (reference sequence). CDR3 amino acids: CASAVGGDEKLFF. The CDR3 DNA reads TGTGCCAGCGCGGTAGGGGGAGATGAAAAACTGTTTTTT.

This chain links TRBV29-1 with TRBJ2-1; perhaps TRBD2 as D (6 bases). The germline V gene has CDR1 SQVTM and CDR2 ANQGSEA. The CDR3 runs to 14 residues. V was cut by 4 bases and J by 5 bases, with 15 bases left in between. CDR3 DNA sequence: TGCAGCGTTGTAGGGAGGCCCTATGACAATGAGCAGTTCTTC. Amino acids: CSVVGRPYDNEQFF.

This clonotype was counted at least ten times. The chain carries TRBV12-3 or TRBV12-4 and TRBJ2-2; no clear D. Deletions cut 6 bases from V and 5 bases from J, with 10 bases between. This CDR3 is 13 amino acids long. CDR3 sequence: CASSLRPTGELFF. In DNA, the CDR3 is TGTGCCAGCAGCCTCCGACCAACCGGGGAGCTGTTTTTT.